The rows below give T cell receptor beta chains drawn from one sample of a study of Tregs in tolerant kidney transplant recipients. Sequencing used immunoSEQ multiplex PCR; TCRdb keeps in-frame clones, though not all of them. The table lists roughly 250,000 clones, 65% to 85% of them singletons. Sequenced: CD4+ T cells from blood. These receptor sequences come from a human donor in good health. The CDR3 runs from the conserved cysteine through the conserved F or W. A D gene is named only where the DNA matches it firmly. Rows give clone size only sometimes, using once, few, many, or a class for an expanded clone.

>TRBV4-2|TRBJ2-7|.|20|TRBD2
TGTGCCAGCAGCCAAGACGGAGGGGTCCATAGCGGGAGGGCCCGTTACGAGCAGTACTTC
CASSQDGGVHSGRARYEQYF
>TRBV6-1|TRBJ2-3|.|13|.
TGTGCCAGCAGCCCTGGGCCCAAAGATACGCAGTATTTT
CASSPGPKDTQYF
>TRBV18|TRBJ1-1|once|16|.
TGTGCCAGCTCACGAGGGAGGGGTATGGGTGGCACTGAAGCTTTCTTT
CASSRGRGMGGTEAFF
>TRBV5-4|TRBJ2-7|.|16|TRBD2
TGTGCCAGCAGCAATCTAGGGGCGGGAGTAACCTACGAGCAGTACTTC
CASSNLGAGVTYEQYF
>TRBV9|TRBJ1-2|few|14|TRBD1
TGTGCCAGCAGCGAGATGGCGGGACAGATTCTCTACACCTTC
CASSEMAGQILYTF
>TRBV29-1|TRBJ2-3|.|13|.
TGCAGCGTTGGGCCATCCCTCACAGATACGCAGTATTTT
CSVGPSLTDTQYF
>TRBV28|TRBJ2-2|once|14|.
TGTGCCAGCAGTTTGGGACAGAACACCGGGGAGCTGTTTTTT
CASSLGQNTGELFF
>TRBV6-6|TRBJ2-2|.|14|.
TGTGCCAGCAGTAGGACGCCGAACACCGGGGAGCTGTTTTTT
CASSRTPNTGELFF
>TRBV6-6|TRBJ2-7|few|14|.
TGTGCCAGCAGTTACTCGAGACAGGTCTACGAGCAGTACTTC
CASSYSRQVYEQYF
>TRBV2|TRBJ2-3|once|13|TRBD1
TGTGCCGCTCGGGACAGGGAGACAGATACGCAGTATTTT
CAARDRETDTQYF
>TRBV5-1|TRBJ2-1|.|15|.
TGCGCCAGCAGCTTGGAGGTCCCTAGCTACAATGAGCAGTTCTTC
CASSLEVPSYNEQFF
>TRBV5-1|TRBJ2-7|.|14|.
TGCGCCAGCAGCTTGGTCGCGGGCTCCTACGAGCAGTACTTC
CASSLVAGSYEQYF
>TRBV27|TRBJ2-6|.|15|.
TGTGCCAGCAGAACCAGGGTCTCTGGGGCCAACGTCCTGACTTTC
CASRTRVSGANVLTF
>TRBV19|TRBJ2-7|.|16|.
TGTGCCAGTAGTATAGTCCCCGGGTGGGACCCGTTGGAGCAGTACTTC
CASSIVPGWDPLEQYF
>TRBV7-9|TRBJ2-7|once|14|.
TGTGCCAGCAGCTCCTTCCGCAGGGCCTACGAGCAGTACTTC
CASSSFRRAYEQYF
>TRBV11-2|TRBJ1-1|.|14|.
TGTGCCAGCATTCACTGGCGCGCGAACACTGAAGCTTTCTTT
CASIHWRANTEAFF
>TRBV5-1|TRBJ2-7|few|13|.
TGCGCCAGCAGCTTGGTCTTCCCCTACGAGCAGTACTTC
CASSLVFPYEQYF
>TRBV11-3|TRBJ1-1|once|14|.
TGTGCCAGCAGGGTCCCCGCCATGAACACTGAAGCTTTCTTT
CASRVPAMNTEAFF
>TRBV10-1|TRBJ1-2|once|13|.
TGCGCCAGTGGGCCGAGGGGTGGAGATGGCTACACCTTC
CASGPRGGDGYTF
>TRBV11-2|TRBJ1-2|.|14|TRBD1
TGTGCCAGCAGCTTCGGGACAGGGGGCGATGGCTACACCTTC
CASSFGTGGDGYTF
>TRBV19|TRBJ1-1|.|14|.
TGTGCCAGTAGTATCACGGGCGTGAACACTGAAGCTTTCTTT
CASSITGVNTEAFF
>TRBV15|TRBJ1-1|.|18|.
TGTGCCACCAGCAGAGGGGCGGGCGCGGGACTGATGAACACTGAAGCTTTCTTT
CATSRGAGAGLMNTEAFF
>TRBV6-5|TRBJ2-2|.|15|TRBD2
TGTGCCAGCAGCCCTGGAGCGGGAGAGTCCGGGGAGCTGTTTTTT
CASSPGAGESGELFF
>TRBV5-1|TRBJ1-3|.|17|TRBD1
TGCGCCAGCAGCATACAACAGGGGGACTTGCCTGGAAACACCATATATTTT
CASSIQQGDLPGNTIYF
>TRBV18|TRBJ2-1|few|12|TRBD1
TGTGCCAGCTCAGGGACAGGGAATGAGCAGTTCTTC
CASSGTGNEQFF
>TRBV7-2|TRBJ2-1|.|16|TRBD2
TGTGCCAGCAGCGGGGGACTAGCGGGAGTTCGGAATGAGCAGTTCTTC
CASSGGLAGVRNEQFF
>TRBV19|TRBJ1-4|once|17|.
TGTGCCAGTAGAATTGGGGGACCGATGCGGTTGTGGGAAAAACTGTTTTTT
CASRIGGPMRLWEKLFF
>TRBV11-2|TRBJ2-5|.|16|TRBD2
TGTGCCAGCAGCCCTGCCCTTAGCGGGGGCAAAGAGACCCAGTACTTC
CASSPALSGGKETQYF
>TRBV4-2|TRBJ2-3|.|14|.
TGTGCCAGCAGCCAAGGGCGGGGCACAGATACGCAGTATTTT
CASSQGRGTDTQYF
>TRBV6-4|TRBJ1-2|.|15|.
TGTGCCAGCAGTCCTGGCGGCAAGGGAGGATATGGCTACACCTTC
CASSPGGKGGYGYTF
>TRBV5-4|TRBJ2-1|.|15|TRBD2
TGTGCCAGCAGCTCCCCCGTTGCCGGGAGGGTTGAGCAGTTCTTC
CASSSPVAGRVEQFF
>TRBV7-6|TRBJ2-1|.|15|TRBD2
TGTGCCAGCAGACCGGGACTAGCGGGGTACAATGAGCAGTTCTTC
CASRPGLAGYNEQFF
>TRBV5-1|TRBJ1-4|.|17|TRBD1
TGCGCCAGCAGGGCCGGGACAGGACCAAGCTCAACTGAAAAACTGTTTTTT
CASRAGTGPSSTEKLFF
>TRBV5-1|TRBJ2-7|.|12|.
TGCGCCAGCAGCCTAAGGGGTTCCGAGCAGTACTTC
CASSLRGSEQYF